This TCR beta chain was captured by sequencing in a study of cytomegalovirus exposure and HLA in healthy donors. Trimming at V came to 3 bases and at J to 3 bases, leaving 7 bases not matched to a gene. Germline V gene data show CDR1 as ENHRY and CDR2 as SYGVKD. The CDR3 has 15 residues. The data were produced by immunoSEQ multiplex PCR, yet TCRdb's version contains in-frame clones alone and is incomplete. The data contain tens of thousands of clones, 94% of them singletons. The chain couples TRBV10-3 to TRBJ1-2, with 7 positions matching TRBD1. The sequence derives from a man younger than 35 in good health and CMV-seropositive. The sequencing input was PBMCs. Written as DNA, the CDR3 is TGTGCCATCAGTGACAATGACAGGGCCTACTATGGCTACACCTTC. This codes for CAISDNDRAYYGYTF.